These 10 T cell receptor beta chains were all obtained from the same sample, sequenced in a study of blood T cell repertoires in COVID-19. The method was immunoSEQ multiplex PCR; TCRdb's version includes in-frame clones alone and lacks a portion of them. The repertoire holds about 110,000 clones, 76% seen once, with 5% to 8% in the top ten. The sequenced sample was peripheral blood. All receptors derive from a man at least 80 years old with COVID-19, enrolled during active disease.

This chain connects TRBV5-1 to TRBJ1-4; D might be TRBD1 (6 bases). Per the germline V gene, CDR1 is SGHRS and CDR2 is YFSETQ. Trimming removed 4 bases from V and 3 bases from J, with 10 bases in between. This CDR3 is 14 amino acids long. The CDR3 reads CASSLQGSNEKLFF. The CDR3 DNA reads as TGCGCCAGCAGCCTACAGGGCTCTAATGAAAAACTGTTTTTT.

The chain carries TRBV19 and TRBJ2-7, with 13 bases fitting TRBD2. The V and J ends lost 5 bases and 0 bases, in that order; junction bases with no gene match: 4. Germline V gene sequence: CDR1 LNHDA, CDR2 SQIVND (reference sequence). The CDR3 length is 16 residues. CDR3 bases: TGTGCCAGTAGTTTCGGACTAGCGGGAGACTCCTACGAGCAGTACTTC. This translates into CASSFGLAGDSYEQYF.

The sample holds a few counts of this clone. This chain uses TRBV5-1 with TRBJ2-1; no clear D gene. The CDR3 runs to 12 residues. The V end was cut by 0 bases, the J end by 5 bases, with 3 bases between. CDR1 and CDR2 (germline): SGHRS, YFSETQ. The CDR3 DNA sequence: TGCGCCAGCAGCTTGGGCGACAATGAGCAGTTCTTC. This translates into CASSLGDNEQFF.

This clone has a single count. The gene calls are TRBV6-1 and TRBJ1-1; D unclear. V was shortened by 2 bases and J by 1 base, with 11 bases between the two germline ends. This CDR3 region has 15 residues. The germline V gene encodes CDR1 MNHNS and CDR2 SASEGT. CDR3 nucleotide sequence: TGTGCCAGCAGTGAATTTGTCCGACAGAACACTGAAGCTTTCTTT. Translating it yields CASSEFVRQNTEAFF.

The CDR3 here is CASRTGASGNTIYF. The CDR3 region has the DNA TGTGCCTCCCGGACAGGAGCCTCTGGAAACACCATATATTTT. V usage is TRBV10-3 and J usage is TRBJ1-3; 7 bases align to TRBD1. From germline, CDR1 is ENHRY and CDR2 SYGVKD. The CDR3 length is 14 residues. The ends lost 11 bases at V and 0 bases at J; junction bases unmatched: 7.

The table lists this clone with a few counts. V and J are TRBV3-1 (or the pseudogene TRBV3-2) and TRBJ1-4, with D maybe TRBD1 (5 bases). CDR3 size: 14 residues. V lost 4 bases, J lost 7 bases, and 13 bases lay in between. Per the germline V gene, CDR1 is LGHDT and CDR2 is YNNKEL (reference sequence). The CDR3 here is CASSRQSTGEKLFF. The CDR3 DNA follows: TGTGCCAGCAGCCGACAGTCTACGGGTGAAAAACTGTTTTTT.

The CDR3 DNA sequence: TGTGCCAGCAGCCTACAGGGGACGAACACTGAAGCTTTCTTT. This encodes CASSLQGTNTEAFF. This chain uses TRBV7-9 with TRBJ1-1, with 7 bases lining up with TRBD1. The V and J ends lost 5 bases and 1 base, in that order; junction bases with no gene match: 4. The CDR3 length is 14 residues. Germline V CDR1 and CDR2: SEHNR, FQNEAQ (reference sequence).

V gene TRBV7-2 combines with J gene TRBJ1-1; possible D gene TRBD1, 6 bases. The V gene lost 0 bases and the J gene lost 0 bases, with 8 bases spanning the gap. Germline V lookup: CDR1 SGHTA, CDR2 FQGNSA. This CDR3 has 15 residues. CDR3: CASSLARDMNTEAFF. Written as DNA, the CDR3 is TGTGCCAGCAGCTTAGCTCGGGACATGAACACTGAAGCTTTCTTT.

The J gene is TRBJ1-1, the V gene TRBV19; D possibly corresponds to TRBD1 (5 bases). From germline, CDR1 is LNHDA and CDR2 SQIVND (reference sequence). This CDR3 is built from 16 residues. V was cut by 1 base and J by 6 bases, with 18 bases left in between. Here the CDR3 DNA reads TGTGCCAGTAGTATAGTGTCGGCAGGGTTGAATCCTGAAGCTTTCTTT. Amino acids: CASSIVSAGLNPEAFF.

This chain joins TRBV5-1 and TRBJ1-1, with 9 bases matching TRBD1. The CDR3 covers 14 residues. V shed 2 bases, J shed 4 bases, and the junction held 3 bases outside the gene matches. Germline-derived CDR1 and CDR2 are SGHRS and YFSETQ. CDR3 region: CASSFNRGRTEAFF. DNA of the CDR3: TGCGCCAGCAGCTTTAACAGGGGGCGCACTGAAGCTTTCTTT.